This TCR beta chain comes out of a study of a mutant IDH1 vaccine in newly diagnosed glioma. Across the whole study: Beginning 4-6 weeks after radiotherapy alone, or with temozolomide cycles, vaccination took place. Of the patients given treatment, approximately 60% were male and roughly 38% were female, and a mean age of around 38 years was recorded. Points from the study as a whole: Pseudoprogression appears to have had no connection to changes in top peripheral T cell clonotypes.

The repertoire was sequenced with immunoSEQ multiplex PCR; TCRdb's copy has only in-frame clones and lacks some. The sample shows under 95,000 clones, 90% to 95% of them seen only once. J gave up 1 base and V 1 base, and 1 base lay outside the gene matches. Germline CDR1 reads SGHVS; CDR2 reads FQNEAQ. The CDR3 sequence is 14 residues long. As to time point: week 5, during vaccination. Vaccination comprised doses that each held 300 ug of mutant IDH1 20-mer peptide, plus topical imiquimod. Turning to this clone: What it recognizes is unknown.

The chain joins TRBV7-8 to TRBJ2-7; 7 positions match TRBD1. The sequenced sample was PBMCs, obtained from a glioma patient whose treatment included an IDH1 peptide vaccine. The receptor was isolated from a woman aged 45-65 years with glioma. CDR3 loop: CASSLDRGSYEQYF. CDR3 nucleotides: TGTGCCAGCAGCTTAGACAGGGGATCCTACGAGCAGTACTTC.